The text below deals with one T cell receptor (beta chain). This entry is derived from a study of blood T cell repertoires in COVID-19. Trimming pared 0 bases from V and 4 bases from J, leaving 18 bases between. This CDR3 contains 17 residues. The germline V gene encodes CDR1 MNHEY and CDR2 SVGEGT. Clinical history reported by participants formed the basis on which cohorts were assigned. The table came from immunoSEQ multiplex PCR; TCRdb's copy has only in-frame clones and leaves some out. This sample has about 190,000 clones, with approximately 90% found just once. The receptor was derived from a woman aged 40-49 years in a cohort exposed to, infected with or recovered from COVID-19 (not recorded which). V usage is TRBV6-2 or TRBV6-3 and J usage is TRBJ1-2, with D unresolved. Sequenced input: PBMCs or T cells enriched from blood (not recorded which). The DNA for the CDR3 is TGTGCCAGCAGTTACTCCCCCAGCGGACGGACTTCCTATGGCTACACCTTC. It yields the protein CASSYSPSGRTSYGYTF.